This passage covers 3 T cell receptor beta chains from one sample sequenced in a study of shared clonotypes between healthy human individuals. The table came from immunoSEQ multiplex PCR; TCRdb's copy has only in-frame clones and leaves some out. The data contain approximately 500,000 clones, about 95% of them singletons. Sequenced: naive CD4+ T cells sorted from blood. As to subset: CD45RA+ positively selected. These receptors originate from a woman aged 25-40 years in good health.

The chain carries TRBV2 and TRBJ1-1; weak D call: TRBD1 (6 bases). The CDR3 is made up of 19 amino acids. Germline values: CDR1 SNHLY, CDR2 FYNNEI. V dropped 8 bases and J dropped 1 base, with 29 bases sitting between them. The CDR3 DNA sequence: TGTGCCAGCTTCTCTTTTTCGTGGGGGGCGCCCCAAAGGAACACTGAAGCTTTCTTT. Amino acids: CASFSFSWGAPQRNTEAFF.

The chain carries TRBV27 and TRBJ2-5, with TRBD2 matching 9 bases. Near its end, the DNA agrees better with TRBJ2-7, so the J call may be wrong. The CDR3 length is 16 residues. Germline V CDR1 and CDR2: MNHEY, SMNVEV (reference sequence). The CDR3 nucleotides read TGTGCCAGCAGTCCGCTGCTGGGCGGGAGGGTGAACGAGCAGTACTTC. The encoded protein is CASSPLLGGRVNEQYF.

This chain connects TRBV27 to TRBJ2-1; D remains ambiguous. Trimming stripped 8 bases from V and 6 bases from J, with 8 bases between. This CDR3 is built from 11 residues. Germline values: CDR1 MNHEY, CDR2 SMNVEV (reference sequence). The CDR3, as DNA: TGTGCCAGCGCCCGAGGCAATGAGCAGTTCTTC. Amino acid sequence: CASARGNEQFF.